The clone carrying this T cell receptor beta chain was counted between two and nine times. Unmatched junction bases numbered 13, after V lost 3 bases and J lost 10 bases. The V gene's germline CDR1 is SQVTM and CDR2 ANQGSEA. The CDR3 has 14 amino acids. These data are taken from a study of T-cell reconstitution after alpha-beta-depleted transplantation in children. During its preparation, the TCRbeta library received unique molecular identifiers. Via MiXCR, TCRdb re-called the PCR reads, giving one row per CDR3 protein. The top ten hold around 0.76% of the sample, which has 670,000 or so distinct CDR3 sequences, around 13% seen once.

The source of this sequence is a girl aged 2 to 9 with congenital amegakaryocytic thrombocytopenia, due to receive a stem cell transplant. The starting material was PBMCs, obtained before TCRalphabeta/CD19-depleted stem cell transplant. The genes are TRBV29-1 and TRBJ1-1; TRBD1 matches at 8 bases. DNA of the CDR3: TGCAGCGTTGAGGTAGGCAGGGGGCGATCCCCAGCTTTCTTT. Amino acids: CSVEVGRGRSPAFF.